This T cell receptor (beta chain) was sequenced in a study of CD8+ T cells in alopecia areata. Study-wide background: Treated patients received oral tofacitinib, 5 to 10 mg twice daily. Tofacitinib treatment spanned 6 to 18 months, with 6 months off drug afterward.

cDNA prepared by RNA extraction and subsequent reverse transcription served as the template for sequencing. Clones were sequenced by immunoSEQ multiplex PCR, and TCRdb holds only the in-frame ones, with some missing. Of about 170,000 clones in the sample, around 71% are singletons; the top ten hold about an eighth. Investigators sorted PBMCs to obtain both CD4+ and CD8+ T cells. The source of this sequence is a human donor with alopecia areata. The specimen comprised CD8+ T cells sorted from blood, sampled at week 0.

The CDR3 loop is CASSLSIGGATGYTF. DNA of the CDR3: TGTGCCAGCAGTTTATCGATCGGGGGCGCCACTGGCTACACCTTC. V usage is TRBV27 and J usage is TRBJ1-2, with a weak D call TRBD1 (6 bases). Trimming removed 0 bases from V and 7 bases from J, with 15 bases in between. CDR3 length equals 15 residues. CDR1 and CDR2 from the germline V gene are MNHEY and SMNVEV (reference sequence).